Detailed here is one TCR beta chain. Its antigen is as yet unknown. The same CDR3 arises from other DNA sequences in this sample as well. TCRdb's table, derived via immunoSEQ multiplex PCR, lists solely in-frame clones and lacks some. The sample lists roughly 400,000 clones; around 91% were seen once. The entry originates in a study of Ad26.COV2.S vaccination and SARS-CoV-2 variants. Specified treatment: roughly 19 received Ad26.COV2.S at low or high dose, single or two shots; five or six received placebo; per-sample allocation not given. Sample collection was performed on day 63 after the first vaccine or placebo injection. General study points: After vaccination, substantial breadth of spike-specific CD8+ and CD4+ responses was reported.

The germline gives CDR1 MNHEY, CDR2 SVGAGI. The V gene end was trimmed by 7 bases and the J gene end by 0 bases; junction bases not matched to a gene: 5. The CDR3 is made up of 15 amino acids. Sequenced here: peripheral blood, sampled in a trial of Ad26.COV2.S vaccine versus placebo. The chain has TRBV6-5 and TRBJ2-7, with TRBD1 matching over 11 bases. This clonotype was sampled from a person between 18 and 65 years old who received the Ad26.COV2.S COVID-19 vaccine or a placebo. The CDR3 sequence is CASIRGQGVSYEQYF. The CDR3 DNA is TGTGCCAGCATAAGGGGACAGGGGGTCTCCTACGAGCAGTACTTC.